The sample holds one count of the clone carrying this T cell receptor beta chain. The method was immunoSEQ multiplex PCR; TCRdb's version includes in-frame clones alone and lacks a portion of them. This sample has roughly 45,000 clones, with around 92% found just once. This sample is drawn from a study of T cell changes during pregnancy in multiple sclerosis. Germline V gives CDR1 SGHNT, CDR2 YYREEE (reference sequence). V lost 2 bases to trimming and J lost 4 bases; unmatched junction nucleotides: 3. The CDR3 runs 15 residues. Source: CD8+ T cells from peripheral blood mononuclear cells, taken after pregnancy. The J gene is TRBJ2-2, the V gene TRBV5-4; the match to TRBD1 covers 9 bases. This receptor was taken from a female donor with multiple sclerosis, enrolled in a pregnancy study. The CDR3 loop reads CASSFGTGPTGELFF. CDR3 bases: TGTGCCAGCAGCTTTGGGACAGGGCCCACCGGGGAGCTGTTTTTT.